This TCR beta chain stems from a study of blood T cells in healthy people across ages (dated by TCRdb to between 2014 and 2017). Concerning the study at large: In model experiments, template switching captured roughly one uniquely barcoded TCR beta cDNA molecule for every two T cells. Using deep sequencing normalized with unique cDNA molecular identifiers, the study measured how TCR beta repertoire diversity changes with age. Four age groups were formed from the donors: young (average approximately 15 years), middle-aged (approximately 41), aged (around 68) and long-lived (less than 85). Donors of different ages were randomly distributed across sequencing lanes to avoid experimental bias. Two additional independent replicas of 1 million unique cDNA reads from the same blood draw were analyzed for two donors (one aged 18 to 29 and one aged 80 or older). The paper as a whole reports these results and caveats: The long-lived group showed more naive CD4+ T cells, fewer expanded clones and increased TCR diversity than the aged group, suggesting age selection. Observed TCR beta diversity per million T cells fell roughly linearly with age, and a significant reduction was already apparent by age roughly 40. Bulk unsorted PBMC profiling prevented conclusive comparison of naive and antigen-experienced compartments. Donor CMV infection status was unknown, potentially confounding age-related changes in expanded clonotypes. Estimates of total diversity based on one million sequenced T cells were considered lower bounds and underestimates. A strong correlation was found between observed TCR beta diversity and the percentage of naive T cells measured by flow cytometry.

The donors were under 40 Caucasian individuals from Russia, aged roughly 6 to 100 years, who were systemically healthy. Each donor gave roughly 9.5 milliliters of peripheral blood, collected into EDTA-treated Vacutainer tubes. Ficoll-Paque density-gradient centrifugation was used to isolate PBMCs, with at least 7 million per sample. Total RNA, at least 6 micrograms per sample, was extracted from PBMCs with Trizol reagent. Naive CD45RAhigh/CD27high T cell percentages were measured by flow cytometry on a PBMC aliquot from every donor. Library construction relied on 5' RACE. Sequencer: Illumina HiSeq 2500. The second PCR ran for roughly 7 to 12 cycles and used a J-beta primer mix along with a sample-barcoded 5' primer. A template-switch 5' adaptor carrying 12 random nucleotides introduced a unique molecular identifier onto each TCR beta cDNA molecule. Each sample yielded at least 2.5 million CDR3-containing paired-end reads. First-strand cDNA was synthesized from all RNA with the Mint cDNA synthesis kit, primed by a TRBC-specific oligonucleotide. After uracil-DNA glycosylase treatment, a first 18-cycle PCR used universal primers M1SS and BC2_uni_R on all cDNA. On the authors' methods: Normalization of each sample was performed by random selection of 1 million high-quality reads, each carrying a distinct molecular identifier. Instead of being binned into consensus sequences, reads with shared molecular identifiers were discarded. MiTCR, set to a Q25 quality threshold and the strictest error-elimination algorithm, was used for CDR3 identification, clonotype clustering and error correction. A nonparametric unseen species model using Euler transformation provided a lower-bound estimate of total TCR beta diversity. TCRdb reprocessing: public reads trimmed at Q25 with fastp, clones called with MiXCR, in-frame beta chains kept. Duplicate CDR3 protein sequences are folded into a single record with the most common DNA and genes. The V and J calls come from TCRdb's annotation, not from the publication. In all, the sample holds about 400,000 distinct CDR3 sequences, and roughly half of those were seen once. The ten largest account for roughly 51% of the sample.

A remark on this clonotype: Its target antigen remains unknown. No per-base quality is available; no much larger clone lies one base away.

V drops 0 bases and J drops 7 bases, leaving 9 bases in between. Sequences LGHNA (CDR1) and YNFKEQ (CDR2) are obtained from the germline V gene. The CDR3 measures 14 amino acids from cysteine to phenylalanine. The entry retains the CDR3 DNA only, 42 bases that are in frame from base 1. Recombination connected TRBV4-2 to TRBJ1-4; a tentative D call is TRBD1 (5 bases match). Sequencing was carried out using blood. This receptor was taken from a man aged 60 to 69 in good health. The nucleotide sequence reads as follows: TGTGCCAGCAGCCAAGATCGACAGCTTGAAAAACTGTTTTTT. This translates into CASSQDRQLEKLFF.